This TCR beta chain was retrieved from a study of blood T cell repertoires in COVID-19. Study background: The samples span acute and convalescent COVID-19 from the United States, Italy and Spain. T cells, B-cell-depleted T cells, or PBMCs supplied cDNA or gDNA.

In the original processing: Quantification of nucleated cells was approximated via reference gene primer amplification. The table came from immunoSEQ multiplex PCR; TCRdb's copy has only in-frame clones and leaves some out. Clone size and V and J calls were adopted from that table, with D and trimming inferred from the DNA. Among about 170,000 clones listed, roughly 89% were seen once. Germline V gene sequence: CDR1 MNHEY, CDR2 SVGEGT. The CDR3 sequence is 15 residues long. V lost 6 bases and J lost 4, with 18 bases in between. The TCR originated in a woman in her forties or fifties with acute or convalescent COVID-19. V usage is TRBV6-2 or TRBV6-3 and J usage is TRBJ2-5; maybe TRBD1 (6 bases). Material for sequencing was peripheral blood. CDR3 in amino acids: CASSSGHPGGETQYF. The CDR3 DNA sequence: TGTGCCAGCAGCTCGGGACATCCCGGAGGAGAGACCCAGTACTTC.